The 6 T cell receptor beta chains below come from one sample, sequenced in a study of monozygotic twins with inflammatory bowel disease. TCRdb derives one entry per CDR3 protein from the 5' RACE reads, leaving out DNA. The sample totals a few hundred thousand distinct CDR3 sequences. The sequenced sample was blood. These receptor sequences come from a human donor with ulcerative colitis or Crohn's disease, or a healthy co-twin of an affected twin (not recorded which).

This chain connects TRBV15 to TRBJ2-1. Looked up from germline, CDR1 is LNHNV and CDR2 is YYDKDF (reference sequence). The CDR3 is made up of 12 amino acids. CDR3 in amino acids: CATTADANEQFF.

This chain links TRBV5-1 with TRBJ2-7. This CDR3 is 15 amino acids long. In germline, CDR1 is SGHRS, CDR2 YFSETQ. The CDR3: CASSLADKYSYEQYF.

The rearrangement joins TRBV20-1 to TRBJ1-2. Germline-derived CDR1 and CDR2 are DFQATT and SNEGSKA (reference sequence). There are 13 residues in the CDR3. This CDR3 is CSARVSDGYGYTF.

V usage is TRBV20-1 and J usage is TRBJ2-7; with no DNA, the TCRdb D assignment of TRBD2 cannot be verified. The CDR3 length is 13 residues. The germline gives CDR1 DFQATT, CDR2 SNEGSKA (reference sequence). The chain's CDR3 is CSASSPGSYEQYF.

The chain links TRBV6-6 to TRBJ1-3. Looked up from germline, CDR1 is MNHNY and CDR2 is SVGAGI (reference sequence). The CDR3 has 14 residues. The CDR3 reads CASSTYEAGNTIYF.

The chain couples TRBV9 to TRBJ2-1; TCRdb's assignment of TRBD2 cannot be checked, as there is no DNA. The length of the CDR3 is 15 residues. CDR1 and CDR2 from the germline V gene are SGDLS and YYNGEE. CDR3 sequence: CASSAGSSGYNEQFF. Complete variable domain (other parts from reference TRBV9 and TRBJ2-1): DSGVTQTPKHLITATGQRVTLRCSPRSGDLSVYWYQQSLDQGLQFLIQYYNGEERAKGNILERFSAQQFPDLHSELNLSSLELGDSALYFCASSAGSSGYNEQFFGPGTRLTVL.